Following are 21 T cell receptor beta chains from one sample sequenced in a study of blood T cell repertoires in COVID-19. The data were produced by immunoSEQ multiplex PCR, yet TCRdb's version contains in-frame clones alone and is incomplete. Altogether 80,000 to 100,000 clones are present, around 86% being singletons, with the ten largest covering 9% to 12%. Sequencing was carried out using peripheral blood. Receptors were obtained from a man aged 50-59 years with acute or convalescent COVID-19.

Here the CDR3 reads CASSVKESATNEKLFF. CDR3 bases: TGTGCCAGCAGTGTAAAGGAGTCAGCAACTAATGAAAAACTGTTTTTT. This chain joins TRBV6-1 and TRBJ1-4, with unresolved D. The CDR3 is made up of 16 amino acids. Deletions cut 4 bases from V and 0 bases from J, with 12 bases between. Germline CDR1 MNHNS, CDR2 SASEGT.

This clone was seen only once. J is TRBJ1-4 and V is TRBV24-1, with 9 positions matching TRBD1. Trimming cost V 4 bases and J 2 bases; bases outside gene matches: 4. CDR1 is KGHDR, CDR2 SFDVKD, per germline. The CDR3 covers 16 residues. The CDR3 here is CATSDPGTGTNEKLFF. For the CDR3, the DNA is TGTGCCACCAGTGACCCCGGGACAGGGACTAATGAAAAACTGTTTTTT.

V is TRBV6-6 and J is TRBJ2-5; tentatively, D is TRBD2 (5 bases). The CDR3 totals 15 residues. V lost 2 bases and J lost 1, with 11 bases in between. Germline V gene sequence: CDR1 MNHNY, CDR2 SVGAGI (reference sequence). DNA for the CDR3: TGTGCCAGCAGTTACCCAGAGAGCGGCCAAGAGACCCAGTACTTC. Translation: CASSYPESGQETQYF.

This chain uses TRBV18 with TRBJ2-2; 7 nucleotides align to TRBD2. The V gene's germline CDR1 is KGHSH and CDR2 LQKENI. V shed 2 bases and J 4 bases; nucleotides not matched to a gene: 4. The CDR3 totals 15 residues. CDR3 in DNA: TGTGCCAGCTCACCATCACTAGCGCCCACCGGGGAGCTGTTTTTT. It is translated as CASSPSLAPTGELFF.

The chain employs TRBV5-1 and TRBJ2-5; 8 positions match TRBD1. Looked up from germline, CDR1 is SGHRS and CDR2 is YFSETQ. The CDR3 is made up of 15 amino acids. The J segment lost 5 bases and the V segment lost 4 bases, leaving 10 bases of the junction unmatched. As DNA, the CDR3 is TGCGCCAGCAGCGTATTCGGACAGGGTGTTGAGACCCAGTACTTC. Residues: CASSVFGQGVETQYF.

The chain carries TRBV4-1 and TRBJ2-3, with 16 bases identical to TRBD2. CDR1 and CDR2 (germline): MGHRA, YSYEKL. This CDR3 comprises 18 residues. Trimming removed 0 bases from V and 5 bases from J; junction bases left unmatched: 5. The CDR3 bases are TGCGCCAGCAGCCAAGAATTGGGACTAGCGGGAGGGTTAGATACGCAGTATTTT. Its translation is CASSQELGLAGGLDTQYF.

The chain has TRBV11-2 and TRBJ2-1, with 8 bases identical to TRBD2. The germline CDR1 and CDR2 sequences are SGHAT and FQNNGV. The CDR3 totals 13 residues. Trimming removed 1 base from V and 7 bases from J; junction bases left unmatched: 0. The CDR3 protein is CASSLASGNEQFF. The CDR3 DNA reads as TGTGCCAGCAGCTTAGCTAGCGGGAATGAGCAGTTCTTC.

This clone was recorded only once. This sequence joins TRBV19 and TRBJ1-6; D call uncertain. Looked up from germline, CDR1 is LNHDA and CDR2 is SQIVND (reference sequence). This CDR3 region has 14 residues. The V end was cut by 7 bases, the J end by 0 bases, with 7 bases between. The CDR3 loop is CASTHSSYNSPLHF. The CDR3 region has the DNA TGTGCCAGTACCCACAGCTCCTATAATTCACCCCTCCACTTT.

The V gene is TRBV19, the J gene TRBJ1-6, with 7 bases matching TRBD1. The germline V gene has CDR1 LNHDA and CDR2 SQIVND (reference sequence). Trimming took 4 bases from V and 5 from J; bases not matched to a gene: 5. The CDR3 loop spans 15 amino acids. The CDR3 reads CASSKTGIHNSPLHF. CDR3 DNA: TGTGCCAGTAGTAAGACAGGGATTCATAATTCACCCCTCCACTTT. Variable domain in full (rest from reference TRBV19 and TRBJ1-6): DGGITQSPKYLFRKEGQNVTLSCEQNLNHDAMYWYRQDPGQGLRLIYYSQIVNDFQKGDIAEGYSVSREKKESFPLTVTSAQKNPTAFYLCASSKTGIHNSPLHFGNGTRLTVT.

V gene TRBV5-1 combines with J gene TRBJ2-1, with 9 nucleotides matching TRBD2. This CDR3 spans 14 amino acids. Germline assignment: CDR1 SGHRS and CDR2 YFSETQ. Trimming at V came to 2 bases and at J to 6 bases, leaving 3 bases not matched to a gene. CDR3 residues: CASSLLTSGNEQFF. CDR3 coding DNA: TGCGCCAGCAGCTTATTGACTAGCGGCAATGAGCAGTTCTTC.

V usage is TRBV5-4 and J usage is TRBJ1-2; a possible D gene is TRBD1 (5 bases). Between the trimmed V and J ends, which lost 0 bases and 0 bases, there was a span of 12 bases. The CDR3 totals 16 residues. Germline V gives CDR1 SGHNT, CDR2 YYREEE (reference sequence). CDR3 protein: CASSLALGGSNYGYTF. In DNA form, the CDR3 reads TGTGCCAGCAGCTTGGCCCTCGGGGGTTCTAACTATGGCTACACCTTC.

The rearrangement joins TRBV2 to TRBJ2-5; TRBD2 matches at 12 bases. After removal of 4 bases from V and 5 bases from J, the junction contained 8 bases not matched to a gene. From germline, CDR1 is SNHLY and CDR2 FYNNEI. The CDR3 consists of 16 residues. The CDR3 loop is CASSGLAGVVVETQYF. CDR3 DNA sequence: TGTGCCAGCAGTGGACTAGCGGGAGTGGTAGTGGAGACCCAGTACTTC.

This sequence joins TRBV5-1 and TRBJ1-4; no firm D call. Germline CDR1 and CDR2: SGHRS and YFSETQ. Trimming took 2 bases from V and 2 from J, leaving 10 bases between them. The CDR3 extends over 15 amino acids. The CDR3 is CASSFTGSTNEKLFF. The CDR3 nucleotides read TGCGCCAGCAGCTTTACGGGGTCTACTAATGAAAAACTGTTTTTT.

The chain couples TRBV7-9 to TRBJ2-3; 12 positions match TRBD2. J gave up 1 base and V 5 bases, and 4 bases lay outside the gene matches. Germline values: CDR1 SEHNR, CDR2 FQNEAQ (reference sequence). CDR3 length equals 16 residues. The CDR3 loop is CASSRLAGVGTDTQYF. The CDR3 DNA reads TGTGCCAGCAGCAGACTAGCGGGAGTCGGCACAGATACGCAGTATTTT.

The CDR3 loop is CASSPKEGRAYTDTQYF. CDR3 nucleotides: TGCGCCAGCAGCCCAAAGGAGGGTAGAGCTTACACAGATACGCAGTATTTT. The chain is built from TRBV4-1 and TRBJ2-3, with a weak D call TRBD2 (6 bases). From germline, CDR1 is MGHRA and CDR2 YSYEKL. V was clipped by 4 bases and J by 2 bases, with 19 bases between them. This CDR3 has 17 residues.

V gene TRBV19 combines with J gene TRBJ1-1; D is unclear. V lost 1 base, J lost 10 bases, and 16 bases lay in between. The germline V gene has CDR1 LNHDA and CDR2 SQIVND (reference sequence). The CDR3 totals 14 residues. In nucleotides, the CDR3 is TGTGCCAGTAGTATAGGAGTAGTTGCCGGAGGAGCTTTCTTT. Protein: CASSIGVVAGGAFF. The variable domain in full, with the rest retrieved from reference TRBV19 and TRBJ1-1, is DGGITQSPKYLFRKEGQNVTLSCEQNLNHDAMYWYRQDPGQGLRLIYYSQIVNDFQKGDIAEGYSVSREKKESFPLTVTSAQKNPTAFYLCASSIGVVAGGAFFGQGTRLTVV.

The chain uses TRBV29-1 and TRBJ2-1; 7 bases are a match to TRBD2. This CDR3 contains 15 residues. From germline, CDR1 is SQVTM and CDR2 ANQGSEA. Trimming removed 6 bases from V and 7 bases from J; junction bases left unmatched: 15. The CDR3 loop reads CSVGKLARETNEQFF. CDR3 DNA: TGCAGCGTGGGTAAACTAGCGAGGGAGACGAATGAGCAGTTCTTC.

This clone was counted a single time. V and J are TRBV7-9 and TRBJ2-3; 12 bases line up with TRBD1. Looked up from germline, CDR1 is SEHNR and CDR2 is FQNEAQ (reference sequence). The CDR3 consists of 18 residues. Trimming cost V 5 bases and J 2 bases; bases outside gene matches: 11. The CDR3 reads CASSRRGQGALDTDTQYF. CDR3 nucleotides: TGTGCCAGCAGCCGAAGGGGACAGGGGGCTCTAGACACAGATACGCAGTATTTT.

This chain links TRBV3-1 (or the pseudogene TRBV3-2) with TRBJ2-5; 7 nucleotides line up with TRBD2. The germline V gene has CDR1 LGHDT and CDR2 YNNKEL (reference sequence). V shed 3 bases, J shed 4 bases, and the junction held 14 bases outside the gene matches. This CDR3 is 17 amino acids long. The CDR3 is CASSQDPRFGEGETQYF. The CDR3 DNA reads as TGTGCCAGCAGCCAGGACCCTCGGTTTGGGGAGGGAGAGACCCAGTACTTC.

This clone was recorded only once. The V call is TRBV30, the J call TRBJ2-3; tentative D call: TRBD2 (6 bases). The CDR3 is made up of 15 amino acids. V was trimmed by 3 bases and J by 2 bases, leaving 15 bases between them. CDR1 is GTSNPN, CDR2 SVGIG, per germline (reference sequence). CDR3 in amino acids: CAWSPGTGTTDTQYF. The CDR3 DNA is TGTGCCTGGAGCCCTGGGACTGGGACCACAGATACGCAGTATTTT.

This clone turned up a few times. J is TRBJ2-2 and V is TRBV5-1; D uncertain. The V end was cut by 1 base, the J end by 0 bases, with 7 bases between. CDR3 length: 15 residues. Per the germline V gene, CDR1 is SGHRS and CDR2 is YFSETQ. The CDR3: CASSLLAANTGELFF. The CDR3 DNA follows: TGCGCCAGCAGCTTGCTGGCGGCGAACACCGGGGAGCTGTTTTTT. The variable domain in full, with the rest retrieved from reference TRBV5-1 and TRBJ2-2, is KAGVTQTPRYLIKTRGQQVTLSCSPISGHRSVSWYQQTPGQGLQFLFEYFSETQRNKGNFPGRFSGRQFSNSRSEMNVSTLELGDSALYLCASSLLAANTGELFFGEGSRLTVL.